The 30 T cell receptor beta chains presented below share a single source sample, sequenced in a study of T cell changes during pregnancy in multiple sclerosis. The table came from immunoSEQ multiplex PCR; TCRdb's copy has only in-frame clones and leaves some out. Of tens of thousands of clones detected, roughly nine tenths appear once; the ten largest clones hold about 5.8%. This specimen was CD8+ T cells from peripheral blood mononuclear cells, taken before pregnancy. The origin of the receptors is a female donor with multiple sclerosis, enrolled in a pregnancy study.

This clone has only a few counts. This chain connects TRBV27 to TRBJ1-1, with TRBD1 as a possible D gene (6 bases). Trimming pared 5 bases from V and 7 bases from J, leaving 14 bases between. The CDR3 spans 13 residues. The germline CDR1 and CDR2 sequences are MNHEY and SMNVEV (reference sequence). The CDR3 coding sequence is TGTGCCAGCAGTCCGGGAGGGGGGAATGAAGCTTTCTTT. Amino acid sequence: CASSPGGGNEAFF.

The rearrangement joins TRBV4-1 to TRBJ1-6; maybe TRBD1 (5 bases). Germline CDR1 and CDR2: MGHRA and YSYEKL. The CDR3 is made up of 17 amino acids. V was clipped by 0 bases and J by 6 bases, with 15 bases between them. The CDR3 nucleotides read TGCGCCAGCAGCCAAGAAAGGTCCCTGGGGCCTAATTCACCCCTCCACTTT. Amino acid sequence: CASSQERSLGPNSPLHF.

This clone was seen once. V is TRBV30 and J is TRBJ2-2; 7 bases fit TRBD1. J was trimmed by 6 bases and V by 2 bases; bases with no gene match: 6. This CDR3 comprises 14 residues. Germline CDR1 GTSNPN, CDR2 SVGIG (reference sequence). The CDR3 protein is CAWSRQGNAGELFF. The CDR3 bases are TGTGCCTGGAGTCGACAGGGAAACGCCGGGGAGCTGTTTTTT.

There are a few counts of this clone. V usage is TRBV30 and J usage is TRBJ1-2; D may be TRBD1 (5 bases). The CDR3 loop spans 11 amino acids. The V end lost 3 bases, the J end lost 7 bases, and 9 bases lay between the germline ends. Germline V gene lookup returns CDR1 GTSNPN and CDR2 SVGIG (reference sequence). The CDR3 DNA sequence: TGTGCCTGGAGCAGCGGGGGTGGCTACACCTTC. Translating it yields CAWSSGGGYTF.

The chain is built from TRBV13 and TRBJ1-4; D call uncertain. The CDR3 length is 12 residues. The V gene's germline CDR1 is PRHDT and CDR2 FYEKMQ (reference sequence). Trimming shortened V by 0 bases and J by 11 bases, and 7 bases separated the two germline ends. The CDR3 nucleotides are TGTGCCAGCAGCTTAGGCAGCGCGAAACTGTTTTTT. It specifies CASSLGSAKLFF.

The genes are TRBV4-1 and TRBJ2-1; D is possibly TRBD2 (7 bases). There are 17 residues in the CDR3. V lost 0 bases to trimming and J lost 6 bases, with 18 bases between them. Germline CDR1 reads MGHRA; CDR2 reads YSYEKL. CDR3 residues: CASSQEPGGAYSNEQFF. The CDR3 DNA reads TGCGCCAGCAGCCAAGAACCGGGGGGCGCGTACTCCAATGAGCAGTTCTTC.

This chain links TRBV7-9 with TRBJ1-1, with D possibly being TRBD1 (5 bases). The germline V and J ends were trimmed by 5 bases and 4 bases, with 11 bases remaining between them. CDR1 SEHNR and CDR2 FQNEAQ come from the germline V gene (reference sequence). The CDR3 contains 13 residues. The CDR3 region has the DNA TGTGCCAGCAGCGGAGGGGTGGGCACTGAAGCTTTCTTT. Protein: CASSGGVGTEAFF. The full variable domain, its missing parts supplied by reference TRBV7-9 and TRBJ1-1, is DTGVSQNPRHKITKRGQNVTFRCDPISEHNRLYWYRQTLGQGPEFLTYFQNEAQLEKSRLLSDRFSAERPKGSFSTLEIQRTEQGDSAMYLCASSGGVGTEAFFGQGTRLTVV.

V is TRBV15 and J is TRBJ1-1; D uncertain. CDR1 and CDR2 from the germline V gene are LNHNV and YYDKDF (reference sequence). The V end lost 5 bases, the J end lost 4 bases, and 11 bases lay between the germline ends. CDR3 length: 13 amino acids. The CDR3 here is CATSAPPGTEAFF. For the CDR3, the DNA is TGTGCCACCAGCGCGCCCCCGGGCACTGAAGCTTTCTTT.

V is TRBV7-8 and J is TRBJ2-2, with 8 bases fitting TRBD1. Germline assignment: CDR1 SGHVS and CDR2 FQNEAQ. CDR3 length: 17 residues. Trimming took 4 bases from V and 4 from J; bases not matched to a gene: 11. The CDR3: CASSSPRAGGSTGELFF. The CDR3 coding sequence is TGTGCCAGCAGCTCCCCCAGGGCAGGGGGCTCCACCGGGGAGCTGTTTTTT.

This clone has a single count. This chain uses TRBV5-4 with TRBJ2-4, with 9 bases matching TRBD1. The germline CDR1 and CDR2 sequences are SGHNT and YYREEE (reference sequence). V shed 0 bases and J 13 bases; nucleotides not matched to a gene: 2. The CDR3 contains 12 residues. The CDR3 reads CASSLGQGGQYF. DNA of the CDR3: TGTGCCAGCAGCTTGGGACAGGGGGGACAGTACTTC. The whole variable domain, filled in from reference TRBV5-4 and TRBJ2-4, reads ETGVTQSPTHLIKTRGQQVTLRCSSQSGHNTVSWYQQALGQGPQFIFQYYREEENGRGNFPPRFSGLQFPNYSSELNVNALELDDSALYLCASSLGQGGQYFGAGTRLSVL.

The chain's CDR3 is CASSVGGSGEYEQYF. Here the CDR3 DNA reads TGTGCCAGCAGCGTAGGTGGTAGCGGGGAGTACGAGCAGTACTTC. J is TRBJ2-7 and V is TRBV9; TRBD2 aligns across 8 bases. Germline CDR1 is SGDLS and CDR2 is YYNGEE. The junction had 6 bases not matched to a gene; V was cut back by 0 bases and J by 4 bases. This CDR3 contains 15 residues.

The chain combines TRBV10-2 with TRBJ2-7, with TRBD2 matching 10 bases. This CDR3 is built from 14 residues. Germline CDR1 WSHSY, CDR2 SAAADI. The V and J ends lost 10 bases and 1 base, in that order; junction bases with no gene match: 7. The CDR3 sequence is CAIERGGESYEQYF. DNA for the CDR3: TGCGCCATTGAGCGGGGGGGCGAATCCTACGAGCAGTACTTC.

This sequence joins TRBV5-1 and TRBJ1-1, with D perhaps TRBD1 (5 bases). This CDR3 comprises 14 residues. V was cut by 0 bases and J by 8 bases, with 14 bases left in between. The germline V gene has CDR1 SGHRS and CDR2 YFSETQ. The DNA for the CDR3 is TGCGCCAGCAGCTTGGAGCTGACAGATACAGAAGCTTTCTTT. Its protein is CASSLELTDTEAFF.

This chain uses TRBV19 with TRBJ1-2; D remains unclear. Germline V gives CDR1 LNHDA, CDR2 SQIVND (reference sequence). The CDR3 is 11 amino acids. The V and J ends lost 8 bases and 3 bases respectively, with 7 bases between them. In nucleotides, the CDR3 is TGTGCCAGTGCCAGTTACTATGGCTACACCTTC. This sequence encodes CASASYYGYTF.

The rearrangement uses TRBV7-2 and TRBJ2-7, with D tentatively TRBD1 (6 bases). V lost 6 bases and J 4 bases, leaving 16 bases between the germline ends. The CDR3 length is 14 residues. Germline CDR1 SGHTA, CDR2 FQGNSA. This CDR3 reads CASSGTWSDYEQYF. DNA for the CDR3: TGTGCCAGCAGTGGGACATGGAGTGATTACGAGCAGTACTTC.

The sample holds one count of this clone. The chain joins TRBV5-1 to TRBJ1-1; D is possibly TRBD1 (6 bases). V was pared by 0 bases and J by 5 bases, with 14 bases between. CDR1 and CDR2 from the germline V gene are SGHRS and YFSETQ. The CDR3 length is 15 residues. Here the CDR3 reads CASSLGQGLDTEAFF. CDR3 DNA: TGCGCCAGCAGCTTGGGGCAGGGGTTGGATACTGAAGCTTTCTTT.

The chain combines TRBV7-9 with TRBJ1-2, with D perhaps matching TRBD1 (5 bases). Trimming removed 10 bases from V and 0 bases from J, with 15 bases in between. The CDR3 sequence is 14 residues long. In germline, CDR1 is SEHNR, CDR2 FQNEAQ (reference sequence). CDR3 sequence (DNA): TGTGCCACACAGGACGACGGAGCTAACTATGGCTACACCTTC. Residues: CATQDDGANYGYTF.

This chain connects TRBV5-8 to TRBJ2-3; tentatively, D is TRBD2 (5 bases). This CDR3 has 14 residues. The germline V and J ends were trimmed by 0 bases and 6 bases, with 11 bases remaining between them. Germline-derived CDR1 and CDR2 are SGHTS and YDEGEE. The chain's CDR3 is CASSLAGVADTQYF. Here the CDR3 DNA reads TGTGCCAGCAGCTTGGCCGGGGTAGCCGATACGCAGTATTTT.

The chain is built from TRBV4-1 and TRBJ1-2; 11 positions match TRBD1. Germline loops: CDR1 MGHRA, CDR2 YSYEKL. The CDR3 spans 15 residues. J was trimmed by 8 bases and V by 2 bases; bases with no gene match: 7. The CDR3 nucleotides read TGCGCCAGCAGCCAAACCGGGACAGGGGGTGAAGGCTACACCTTC. Translating it yields CASSQTGTGGEGYTF.

V usage is TRBV11-3 and J usage is TRBJ2-7; TRBD1 matches 8 bases. CDR1 is SGHNT, CDR2 YENEEA, per germline. This CDR3 contains 15 residues. V lost 5 bases to trimming and J lost 3 bases; unmatched junction nucleotides: 9. Here the CDR3 DNA reads TGTGCCAGCAGCACCCGACAGGGGCCCGACTACGAGCAGTACTTC. Amino acid sequence: CASSTRQGPDYEQYF.

This rearrangement joins TRBV10-3 to TRBJ2-2; D perhaps matches TRBD1 (6 bases). The CDR3 covers 15 residues. Germline V gene lookup returns CDR1 ENHRY and CDR2 SYGVKD. V was cut by 8 bases and J by 0 bases, with 13 bases left in between. The CDR3, as DNA: TGTGCCATCTTGGTAGGGGGAGCGAACACCGGGGAGCTGTTTTTT. Its protein is CAILVGGANTGELFF.

The rearrangement uses TRBV5-1 and TRBJ2-1, with TRBD1 as a possible D gene (6 bases). The CDR3 sequence is 13 residues long. Looked up from germline, CDR1 is SGHRS and CDR2 is YFSETQ. The V end was cut by 2 bases, the J end by 3 bases, with 6 bases between. This CDR3 is CASSLGGYNEQFF. The CDR3 DNA reads as TGCGCCAGCAGCTTAGGGGGCTACAATGAGCAGTTCTTC.

Regarding this clone: Compared with germline, one end of the junction differs, possibly owing to a read error. The gene calls are TRBV7-7 and TRBJ2-5; maybe TRBD1 (6 bases). The CDR3 is 15 amino acids. CDR1 SSHAT and CDR2 FNYEAQ come from the germline V gene (reference sequence). As DNA, the CDR3 is TGTGCTAGCAGCTTAGTTTGGGGGCCGGCGGAGACCCAGTACTTC. Translation: CASSLVWGPAETQYF. The full variable domain, in which reference TRBV7-7 and TRBJ2-5 provide the parts outside the CDR3, is GAGVSQSPRYKVTKRGQDVTLRCDPISSHATLYWYQQALGQGPEFLTYFNYEAQPDKSGLPSDRFSAERPEGSISTLTIQRTEQRDSAMYRCASSLVWGPAETQYFGPGTRLLVL.

The V and J genes are TRBV21-1 and TRBJ1-5; TRBD1, the table's D call, was not compared with the DNA. TRBV21-1 is a recognized pseudogene. The CDR3 spans 19 residues. CDR3 sequence reads: CASSKRGPFRDSYNQPQHF. The DNA of the CDR3 is TGTGCCAGCAGCAAAAGGGGGCCTTTTCGGGACAGCTACAATCAGCCCCAGCATTTT.

This chain joins TRBV11-2 and TRBJ1-1; D is perhaps TRBD1 (5 bases). Germline V gene data show CDR1 as SGHAT and CDR2 as FQNNGV. The CDR3 is made up of 14 amino acids. Trimming removed 6 bases from V and 0 bases from J, with 11 bases in between. CDR3 protein: CASSPGALNTEAFF. The CDR3 DNA reads as TGTGCCAGCAGTCCTGGGGCCTTGAACACTGAAGCTTTCTTT.

The chain recombines TRBV13 with TRBJ1-6; D is unresolved. The V end was cut by 4 bases, the J end by 3 bases, with 16 bases between. The CDR3 has 17 residues. Germline V gives CDR1 PRHDT, CDR2 FYEKMQ (reference sequence). The CDR3 nucleotides are TGTGCCAGCAGCTCCAGCGCAGGAGGCAGCTATAATTCACCCCTCCACTTT. Amino acids: CASSSSAGGSYNSPLHF.

CDR3 nucleotide sequence: TGTGCCAGCAGTGTCAGGGATGGCGGGGAGCTGTTTTTT. As protein: CASSVRDGGELFF. The V and J genes are TRBV2 and TRBJ2-2; maybe TRBD1 (5 bases). The V end was cut by 4 bases, the J end by 7 bases, with 10 bases between. This CDR3 spans 13 amino acids. CDR1 and CDR2 from the germline V gene are SNHLY and FYNNEI.

This clone was detected a few times. This rearrangement joins TRBV10-1 to TRBJ2-2; D not certain. The germline V and J ends were trimmed by 6 bases and 7 bases, with 6 bases remaining between them. Per germline, CDR1 WNHNN and CDR2 SYGVQD (reference sequence). CDR3 length: 11 amino acids. CDR3 sequence reads: CASSLVGELFF. The CDR3 DNA is TGCGCCAGCAGCTTAGTCGGGGAGCTGTTTTTT.

This clone showed up just once. The chain recombines TRBV29-1 with TRBJ1-3; tentatively, D is TRBD1 (6 bases). CDR1 is SQVTM and CDR2 is ANQGSEA in the germline V gene. CDR3 size: 14 residues. The ends were cut back, 3 bases at V and 1 base at J, with 10 bases in the middle. This CDR3 is CSVDDTGSGNTIYF. The CDR3 DNA is TGCAGCGTTGACGACACAGGGTCTGGAAACACCATATATTTT.

A single count supports this clone. This chain joins TRBV6-5 and TRBJ2-6; D gene ambiguous. Trimming stripped 3 bases from V and 3 bases from J, with 3 bases between. Germline CDR1 is MNHEY and CDR2 is SVGAGI. The CDR3 is 13 residues long. In DNA form, the CDR3 reads TGTGCCAGCAGTTATAGTGGGGCCAACGTCCTGACTTTC. This translates into CASSYSGANVLTF.